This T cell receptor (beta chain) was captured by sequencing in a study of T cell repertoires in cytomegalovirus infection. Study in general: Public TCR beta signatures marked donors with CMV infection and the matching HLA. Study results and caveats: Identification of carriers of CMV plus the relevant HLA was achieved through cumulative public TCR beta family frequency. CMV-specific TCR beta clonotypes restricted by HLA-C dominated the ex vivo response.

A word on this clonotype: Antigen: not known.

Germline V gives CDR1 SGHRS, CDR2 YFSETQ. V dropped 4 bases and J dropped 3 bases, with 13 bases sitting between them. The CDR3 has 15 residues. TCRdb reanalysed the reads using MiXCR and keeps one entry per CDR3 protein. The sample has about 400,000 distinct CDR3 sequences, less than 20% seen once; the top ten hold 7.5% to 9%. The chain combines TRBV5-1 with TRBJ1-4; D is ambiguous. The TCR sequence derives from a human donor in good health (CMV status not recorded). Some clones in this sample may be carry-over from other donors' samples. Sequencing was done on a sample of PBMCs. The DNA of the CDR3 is TGCGCCAGCAGCCGGGCAGAACAACCTAATGAAAAACTGTTTTTT. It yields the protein CASSRAEQPNEKLFF.